These 20 T cell receptor beta chains came from one sample sequenced in a study of molecular identifiers for immune sequencing clone quantification. TCRdb re-called the PCR reads with MiXCR, one entry per CDR3 protein. Of approximately 500,000 distinct CDR3 sequences in the sample, roughly 26% were seen once. Input material: naive CD8+ T cells from blood, with Jurkat cell RNA spiked in. Subset specified: FACS-sorted CD8+CD4-CCR7+CD45RA+ naive T cells. These receptors were obtained from a human donor in good health. Some libraries in this study had Jurkat cell RNA spiked in.

This clonotype was detected a few times. This sequence joins TRBV19 and TRBJ1-1, with D maybe TRBD1 (6 bases). CDR1 LNHDA and CDR2 SQIVND come from the germline V gene (reference sequence). V was cut by 6 bases and J by 1 base, with 15 bases left in between. The CDR3 length is 15 residues. CDR3 in amino acids: CASRRGTRGNTEAFF. The CDR3 DNA reads as TGTGCCAGTAGAAGGGGGACCAGGGGGAACACTGAAGCTTTCTTT.

This clonotype was counted a single time. A read error may explain this, as a much larger clone is one base away. The J gene is TRBJ2-1, the V gene TRBV7-2; no clear D. Germline values: CDR1 SGHTA, CDR2 FQGNSA. Trimming stripped 4 bases from V and 4 bases from J, with 8 bases between. The CDR3 consists of 13 residues. The chain's CDR3 is CASSSEPYNEQFF. The CDR3 nucleotides are TGTGCCAGCAGCTCCGAACCATACAATGAGCAGTTCTTC.

This clonotype was seen more than once but under ten times. This sequence joins TRBV20-1 and TRBJ2-7, with no clear D. V lost 2 bases, J lost 4 bases, and 15 bases lay in between. Germline lookup yields CDR1 DFQATT and CDR2 SNEGSKA (reference sequence). The CDR3 consists of 14 residues. CDR3 sequence: CSARKYLDAYEQYF. DNA for the CDR3: TGCAGTGCTAGAAAATACTTGGACGCTTACGAGCAGTACTTC.

Notes on this clonotype: This may be a read error: a much more frequent sequence differs by one nucleotide. It is likely a read error, because the conserved phenylalanine at the end of the CDR3 is missing. The J gene is TRBJ2-3, the V gene TRBV20-1; D is undetermined. V was clipped by 0 bases and J by 2 bases, with 6 bases between them. The CDR3 consists of 13 residues. Germline loops: CDR1 DFQATT, CDR2 SNEGSKA (reference sequence). The CDR3 spells CSARDDTTDTQYL. The CDR3 DNA reads TGCAGTGCTAGAGATGACACCACAGATACGCAGTATCTT.

This clonotype was seen a few times. This chain joins TRBV2 and TRBJ2-6, with D perhaps TRBD1 (6 bases). V gave up 5 bases and J gave up 4 bases, with 21 bases separating them. CDR1 SNHLY and CDR2 FYNNEI come from the germline V gene. This CDR3 has 18 amino acids. This CDR3 is CASSWSGAHLAGANVLTF. The CDR3 DNA reads TGTGCCAGCAGTTGGTCAGGGGCTCATCTGGCCGGGGCCAACGTCCTGACTTTC.

CDR3 DNA sequence: TGTGCCAGCAGCTTATTACGGGAGTCAGCAGATACGCAGTATTTT. It codes for CASSLLRESADTQYF. The chain uses TRBV7-6 and TRBJ2-3; D perhaps matches TRBD2 (6 bases). Germline V gene sequence: CDR1 SGHVS, CDR2 FNYEAQ. V was pared by 2 bases and J by 4 bases, with 13 bases between. This CDR3 has 15 residues.

As to this clonotype: A much larger clone differs by one base, so this may be a read error. The J gene is TRBJ2-7, the V gene TRBV4-3, with 7 positions matching TRBD2. The CDR3 totals 16 residues. V lost 0 bases and J lost 10; bases outside the gene matches: 15. The germline V gene has CDR1 LGHNA and CDR2 YSLEER. The CDR3 spells CASSQDPSASGILQYF. CDR3 bases: TGCGCCAGCAGCCAAGATCCTTCGGCTAGCGGTATCTTACAGTACTTC.

This clonotype occurred many times. The chain combines TRBV5-1 with TRBJ1-5; D gene uncertain. This CDR3 comprises 15 residues. Germline CDR1 reads SGHRS; CDR2 reads YFSETQ. Trimming took off 2 bases at V and 4 bases at J, with 13 bases between the two ends. CDR3 sequence reads: CASSLDPTSNQPQHF. The CDR3 DNA reads as TGCGCCAGCAGCTTAGACCCGACAAGTAATCAGCCCCAGCATTTT.

This clonotype was observed at least ten times. The rearrangement links TRBV7-9 to TRBJ2-7, with D perhaps TRBD2 (5 bases). V lost 5 bases and J lost 4, with 15 bases in between. The CDR3 extends over 14 amino acids. Germline CDR1 reads SEHNR; CDR2 reads FQNEAQ (reference sequence). The CDR3 DNA sequence: TGTGCCAGCAGCGGTGGGCTAGCTGGATACGAGCAGTACTTC. The encoded protein is CASSGGLAGYEQYF.

This clonotype has at least ten counts. In nucleotides, the CDR3 is TGTGCCAGCAGCTTATCCCGGGGGGGCCGAGAGGAGACCCAGTACTTC. Amino acid sequence: CASSLSRGGREETQYF. The rearrangement joins TRBV13 to TRBJ2-5; 8 nucleotides agree with TRBD2. The CDR3 contains 16 residues. Trimming at V came to 2 bases and at J to 5 bases, leaving 10 bases not matched to a gene. Germline CDR1 and CDR2: PRHDT and FYEKMQ (reference sequence). Variable domain in full (rest from reference TRBV13 and TRBJ2-5): AAGVIQSPRHLIKEKRETATLKCYPIPRHDTVYWYQQGPGQDPQFLISFYEKMQSDKGSIPDRFSAQQFSDYHSELNMSSLELGDSALYFCASSLSRGGREETQYFGPGTRLLVL.

This clonotype came up many times. This sequence joins TRBV5-1 and TRBJ2-5; 12 nucleotides line up with TRBD1. The CDR3 runs 16 residues. After removal of 3 bases from V and 4 bases from J, the junction contained 7 bases not matched to a gene. Germline V gene sequence: CDR1 SGHRS, CDR2 YFSETQ. CDR3 sequence: CASSYAGQGAGETQYF. CDR3 DNA sequence: TGCGCCAGCAGCTACGCGGGACAGGGGGCGGGAGAGACCCAGTACTTC.

This clonotype was counted between two and nine times. The chain uses TRBV5-8 and TRBJ2-2; 10 positions match TRBD1. The V segment lost 3 bases and the J segment 4 bases; nucleotides outside the gene matches: 6. The CDR3 is 16 amino acids. Germline CDR1 is SGHTS and CDR2 is YDEGEE. For the CDR3, the DNA is TGTGCCAGCAGCTGGTCCGGGACAGGGGCCACCGGGGAGCTGTTTTTT. Its translation is CASSWSGTGATGELFF.

This clonotype was seen repeatedly, ten times or more. The V gene is TRBV6-2 or TRBV6-3, the J gene TRBJ2-3, with 11 nucleotides matching TRBD2. The CDR3 has 17 residues. The trim removed 5 bases at V and 4 bases at J, leaving 11 bases unmatched. CDR1 and CDR2 from the germline V gene are MNHEY and SVGEGT. The CDR3 reads CASSGTLAGGGADTQYF. The CDR3 DNA sequence: TGTGCCAGCAGTGGTACTCTAGCGGGAGGAGGCGCAGATACGCAGTATTTT.

On this clonotype: An end of the junction differs from the germline gene, which may be a read error. The chain combines TRBV7-8 with TRBJ1-5; a possible D gene is TRBD1 (5 bases). CDR1 and CDR2 (germline): SGHVS, FQNEAQ. This CDR3 comprises 17 residues. The CDR3 is CASSLGKIGVGNPPQHF. The DNA of the CDR3 is TGTGCCAGCAGCTTAGGCAAGATAGGGGTGGGGAATCCGCCCCAGCATTTT.

The chain carries TRBV19 and TRBJ2-3; 9 bases match TRBD2. CDR3 length: 15 residues. CDR1 LNHDA and CDR2 SQIVND come from the germline V gene (reference sequence). Losses at the gene ends were 6 bases for V and 6 bases for J; bases not matched to a gene: 10. DNA for the CDR3: TGTGCCAGTAGCAGGGGACTAGCATTCGGGGATACGCAGTATTTT. Its protein is CASSRGLAFGDTQYF.

Only a few counts were recorded for this clonotype. One junction end does not reproduce the germline sequence, and a read error may be involved. The chain joins TRBV30 to TRBJ2-7, with 13 bases aligning to TRBD2. CDR1 is GTSNPN, CDR2 SVGIG, per germline (reference sequence). The CDR3 spans 15 residues. The DNA for the CDR3 is TGTGCCTGGACCGACGGGACTAGCGGGAACTACGAGCGGTACTTC. Translated: CAWTDGTSGNYERYF.

The gene calls are TRBV6-5 and TRBJ2-2, with D perhaps matching TRBD1 (5 bases). The length of the CDR3 is 15 residues. Germline-derived CDR1 and CDR2 are MNHEY and SVGAGI. Trimming took 6 bases from V and 2 from J, leaving 13 bases between them. The CDR3 protein is CASSTERGNTGELFF. In nucleotides, the CDR3 is TGTGCCAGCAGCACCGAAAGGGGCAACACCGGGGAGCTGTTTTTT.

This clonotype has only a few counts. The chain is built from TRBV7-9 and TRBJ2-5; 9 bases are a match to TRBD1. V shed 1 base, J shed 2 bases, and the junction held 2 bases outside the gene matches. From germline, CDR1 is SEHNR and CDR2 FQNEAQ (reference sequence). The CDR3 length is 15 residues. CDR3 sequence reads: CASSLVGTGQETQYF. The CDR3 region has the DNA TGTGCCAGCAGCTTAGTGGGGACAGGGCAAGAGACCCAGTACTTC.

Regarding this clonotype: A much larger clone differs by one base, so this may be a read error. V and J are TRBV7-9 and TRBJ2-5; D uncertain. Germline CDR1 SEHNR, CDR2 FQNEAQ (reference sequence). The CDR3 consists of 14 residues. The CDR3: CASSLEGYHETQYF. In nucleotides, the CDR3 is TGTGCCAGCAGCTTAGAAGGATACCACGAGACCCAGTACTTC. Together with reference TRBV7-9 and TRBJ2-5, the CDR3 gives the full variable domain: DTGVSQNPRHKITKRGQNVTFRCDPISEHNRLYWYRQTLGQGPEFLTYFQNEAQLEKSRLLSDRFSAERPKGSFSTLEIQRTEQGDSAMYLCASSLEGYHETQYFGPGTRLLVL.

This clonotype occurred once. With a much larger clone just one base away, this may be a read error. The V and J genes are TRBV20-1 and TRBJ2-2; D may be TRBD1 (5 bases). There are 15 residues in the CDR3. Trimming stripped 5 bases from V and 4 bases from J, with 17 bases between. CDR1 is DFQATT, CDR2 SNEGSKA, per germline (reference sequence). CDR3 sequence (DNA): TGCAGTGCTGGAGCATCAGGGTATGGCACCGGGGAGCTGTTTTTT. Translation gives CSAGASGYGTGELFF.